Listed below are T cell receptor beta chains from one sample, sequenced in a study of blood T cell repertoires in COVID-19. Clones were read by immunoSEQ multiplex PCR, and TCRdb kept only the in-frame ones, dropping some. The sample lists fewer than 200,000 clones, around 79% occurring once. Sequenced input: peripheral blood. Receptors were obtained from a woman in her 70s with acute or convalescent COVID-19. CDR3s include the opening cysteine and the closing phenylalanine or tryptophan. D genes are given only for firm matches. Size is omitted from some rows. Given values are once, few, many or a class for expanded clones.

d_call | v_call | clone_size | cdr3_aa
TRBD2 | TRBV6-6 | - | CASRARGLADTDTQYF
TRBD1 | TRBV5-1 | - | CASSLGWDRGLNTEAFF
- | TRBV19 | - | CASSIGGLGPQHF
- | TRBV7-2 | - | CASSPRVNTEAFF
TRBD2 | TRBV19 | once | CASSRAGASYNEQFF
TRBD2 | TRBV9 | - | CASSASGRAIGELFF
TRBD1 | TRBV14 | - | CASSSLQGMSYEQYF
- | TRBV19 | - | CASSLRLGMATQHF
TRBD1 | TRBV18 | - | CASSPPGQGDGYTF
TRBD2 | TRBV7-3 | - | CASSMTSGTRNEQFF
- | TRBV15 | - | CATSREQRAYQETQYF